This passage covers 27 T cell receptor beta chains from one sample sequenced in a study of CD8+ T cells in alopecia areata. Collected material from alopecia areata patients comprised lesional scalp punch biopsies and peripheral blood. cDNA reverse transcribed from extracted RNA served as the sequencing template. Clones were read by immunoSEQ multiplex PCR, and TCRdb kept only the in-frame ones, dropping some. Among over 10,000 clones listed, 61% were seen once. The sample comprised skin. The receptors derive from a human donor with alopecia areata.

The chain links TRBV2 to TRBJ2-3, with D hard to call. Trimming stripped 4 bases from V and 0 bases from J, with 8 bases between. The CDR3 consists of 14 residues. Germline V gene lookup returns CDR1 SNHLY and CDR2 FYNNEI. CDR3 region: CASSVLTSTDTQYF. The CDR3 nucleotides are TGTGCCAGCAGTGTACTGACTAGCACAGATACGCAGTATTTT.

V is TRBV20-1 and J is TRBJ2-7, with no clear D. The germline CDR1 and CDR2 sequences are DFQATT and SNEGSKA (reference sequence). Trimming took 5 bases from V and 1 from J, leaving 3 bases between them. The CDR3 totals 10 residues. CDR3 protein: CSAGSYEQYF. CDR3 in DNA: TGCAGTGCTGGGTCCTACGAGCAGTACTTC.

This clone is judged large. CDR3 loop: CASSLEYGLANNEQFF. Here the CDR3 DNA reads TGTGCCAGCAGCTTAGAATATGGACTAGCGAACAATGAGCAGTTCTTC. The rearrangement links TRBV7-6 to TRBJ2-1; 9 bases match TRBD2. The germline CDR1 and CDR2 sequences are SGHVS and FNYEAQ. CDR3 length: 16 amino acids. The J segment lost 5 bases and the V segment lost 1 base, leaving 6 bases of the junction unmatched. The full variable domain, with the rest looked up from reference TRBV7-6 and TRBJ2-1, is GAGVSQSPRYKVTKRGQDVALRCDPISGHVSLYWYRQALGQGPEFLTYFNYEAQQDKSGLPNDRFSAERPEGSISTLTIQRTEQRDSAMYRCASSLEYGLANNEQFFGPGTRLTVL.

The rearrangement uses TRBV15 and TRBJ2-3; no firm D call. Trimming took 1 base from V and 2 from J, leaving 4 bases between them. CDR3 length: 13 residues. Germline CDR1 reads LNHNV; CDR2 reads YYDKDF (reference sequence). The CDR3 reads CATSRVFTDTQYF. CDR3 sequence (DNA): TGTGCCACCAGCAGAGTATTCACAGATACGCAGTATTTT. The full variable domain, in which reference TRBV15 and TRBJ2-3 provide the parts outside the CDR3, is DAMVIQNPRYQVTQFGKPVTLSCSQTLNHNVMYWYQQKSSQAPKLLFHYYDKDFNNEADTPDNFQSRRPNTSFCFLDIRSPGLGDTAMYLCATSRVFTDTQYFGPGTRLTVL.

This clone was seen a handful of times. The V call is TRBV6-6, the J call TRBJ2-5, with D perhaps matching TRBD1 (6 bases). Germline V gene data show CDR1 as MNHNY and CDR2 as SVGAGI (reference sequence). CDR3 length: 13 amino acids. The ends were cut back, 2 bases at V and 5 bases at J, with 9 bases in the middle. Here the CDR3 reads CASSYQGMETQYF. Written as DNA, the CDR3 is TGTGCCAGCAGTTACCAGGGGATGGAGACCCAGTACTTC.

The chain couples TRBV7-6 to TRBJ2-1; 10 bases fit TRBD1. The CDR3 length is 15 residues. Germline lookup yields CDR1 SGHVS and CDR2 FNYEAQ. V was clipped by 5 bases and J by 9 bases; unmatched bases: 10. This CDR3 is CASSQPRDRGIEQFF. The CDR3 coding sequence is TGTGCCAGCAGCCAGCCCCGGGACAGGGGTATTGAGCAGTTCTTC.

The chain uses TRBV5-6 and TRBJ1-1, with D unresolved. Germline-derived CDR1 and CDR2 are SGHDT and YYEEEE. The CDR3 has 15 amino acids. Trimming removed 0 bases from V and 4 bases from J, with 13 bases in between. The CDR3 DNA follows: TGTGCCAGCAGCTTGGCTTTCTGGGCAACCACTGAAGCTTTCTTT. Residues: CASSLAFWATTEAFF.

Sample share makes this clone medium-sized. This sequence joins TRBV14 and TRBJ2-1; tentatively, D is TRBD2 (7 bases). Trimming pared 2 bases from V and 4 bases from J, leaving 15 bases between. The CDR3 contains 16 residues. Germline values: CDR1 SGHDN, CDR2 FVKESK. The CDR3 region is CASSQSTGRGYNEQFF. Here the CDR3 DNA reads TGTGCCAGCAGCCAATCTACAGGGAGGGGGTACAATGAGCAGTTCTTC.

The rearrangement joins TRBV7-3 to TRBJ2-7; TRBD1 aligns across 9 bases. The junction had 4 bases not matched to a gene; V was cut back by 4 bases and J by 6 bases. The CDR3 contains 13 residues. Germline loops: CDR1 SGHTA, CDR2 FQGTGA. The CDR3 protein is CASSSGQGTEQYF. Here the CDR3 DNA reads TGTGCCAGCAGCTCAGGACAGGGGACCGAGCAGTACTTC.

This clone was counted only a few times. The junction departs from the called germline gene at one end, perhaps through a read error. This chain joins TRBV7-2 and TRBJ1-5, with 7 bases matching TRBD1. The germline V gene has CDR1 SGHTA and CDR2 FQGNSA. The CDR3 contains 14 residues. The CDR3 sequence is CASSLRGRKQPQHF. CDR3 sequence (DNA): TGTGCCAGCAGCCTTAGGGGGCGCAAGCAGCCCCAGCATTTT.

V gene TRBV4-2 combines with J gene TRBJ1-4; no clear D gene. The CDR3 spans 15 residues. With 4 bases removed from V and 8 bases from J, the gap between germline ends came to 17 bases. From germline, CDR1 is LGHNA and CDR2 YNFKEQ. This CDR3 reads CASSLAQQSGEKLFF. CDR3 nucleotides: TGTGCCAGCAGCCTGGCTCAGCAATCTGGGGAAAAACTGTTTTTT.

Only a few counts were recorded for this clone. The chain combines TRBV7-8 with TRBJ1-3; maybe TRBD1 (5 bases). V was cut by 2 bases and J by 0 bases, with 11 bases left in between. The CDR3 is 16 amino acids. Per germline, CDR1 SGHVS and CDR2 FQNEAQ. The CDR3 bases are TGTGCCAGCAGCTTAAGCGGGGGTTACTCTGGAAACACCATATATTTT. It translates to CASSLSGGYSGNTIYF.

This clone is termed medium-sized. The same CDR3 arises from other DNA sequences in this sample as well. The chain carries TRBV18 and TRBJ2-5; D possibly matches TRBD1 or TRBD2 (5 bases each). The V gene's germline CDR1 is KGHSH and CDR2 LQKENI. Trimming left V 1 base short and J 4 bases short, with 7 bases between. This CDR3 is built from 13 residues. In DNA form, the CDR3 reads TGTGCCAGCTCACCACGTGGGGGAGAGACCCAGTACTTC. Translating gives CASSPRGGETQYF.

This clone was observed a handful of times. The CDR3 is CATSRGGQGGEQFF. The CDR3 DNA is TGTGCCACCAGCAGAGGGGGACAGGGCGGTGAGCAGTTCTTC. The J gene is TRBJ2-1, the V gene TRBV15; the match to TRBD1 covers 9 bases. The length of the CDR3 is 14 residues. J was trimmed by 9 bases and V by 1 base; bases with no gene match: 4. Per germline, CDR1 LNHNV and CDR2 YYDKDF (reference sequence). The whole variable domain, filled in from reference TRBV15 and TRBJ2-1, reads DAMVIQNPRYQVTQFGKPVTLSCSQTLNHNVMYWYQQKSSQAPKLLFHYYDKDFNNEADTPDNFQSRRPNTSFCFLDIRSPGLGDTAMYLCATSRGGQGGEQFFGPGTRLTVL.

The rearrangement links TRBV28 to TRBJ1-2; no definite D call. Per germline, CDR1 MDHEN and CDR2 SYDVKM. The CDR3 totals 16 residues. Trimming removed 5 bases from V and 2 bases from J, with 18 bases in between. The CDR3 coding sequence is TGTGCCAGCAGTGCCGCTTCAAGGGAGCACAACTATGGCTACACCTTC. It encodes CASSAASREHNYGYTF.

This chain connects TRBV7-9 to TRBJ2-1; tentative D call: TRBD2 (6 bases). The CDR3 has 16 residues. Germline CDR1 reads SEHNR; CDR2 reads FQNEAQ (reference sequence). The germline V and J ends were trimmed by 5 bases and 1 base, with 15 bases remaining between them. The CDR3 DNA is TGTGCCAGCAGCCCCTGGCGGGATAGGTCCTACAATGAGCAGTTCTTC. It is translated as CASSPWRDRSYNEQFF.

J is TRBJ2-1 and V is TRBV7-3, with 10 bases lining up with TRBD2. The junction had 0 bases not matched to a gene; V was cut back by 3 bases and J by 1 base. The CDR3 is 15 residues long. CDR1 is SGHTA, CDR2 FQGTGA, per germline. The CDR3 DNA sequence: TGTGCCAGCAGCTTTAGCGGGGGGTCCTACAATGAGCAGTTCTTC. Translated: CASSFSGGSYNEQFF.

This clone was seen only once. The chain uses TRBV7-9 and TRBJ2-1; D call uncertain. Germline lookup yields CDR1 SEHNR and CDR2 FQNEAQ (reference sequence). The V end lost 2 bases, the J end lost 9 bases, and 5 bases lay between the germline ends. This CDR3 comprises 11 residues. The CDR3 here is CASSLTPEQFF. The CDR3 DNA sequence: TGTGCCAGCAGCTTAACACCTGAGCAGTTCTTC.

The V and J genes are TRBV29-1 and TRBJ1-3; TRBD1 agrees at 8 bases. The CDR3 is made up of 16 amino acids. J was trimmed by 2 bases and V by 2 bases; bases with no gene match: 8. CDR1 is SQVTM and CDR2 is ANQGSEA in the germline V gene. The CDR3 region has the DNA TGCAGCGTTGAACTGACAGGGGTTAGTCCTGGAAACACCATATATTTT. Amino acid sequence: CSVELTGVSPGNTIYF.

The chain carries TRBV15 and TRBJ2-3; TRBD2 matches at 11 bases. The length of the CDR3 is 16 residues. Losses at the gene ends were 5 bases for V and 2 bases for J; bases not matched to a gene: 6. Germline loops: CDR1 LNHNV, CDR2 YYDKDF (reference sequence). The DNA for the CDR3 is TGTGCCACCAGCGGAGGACTAGCGGGTAACACAGATACGCAGTATTTT. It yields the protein CATSGGLAGNTDTQYF.

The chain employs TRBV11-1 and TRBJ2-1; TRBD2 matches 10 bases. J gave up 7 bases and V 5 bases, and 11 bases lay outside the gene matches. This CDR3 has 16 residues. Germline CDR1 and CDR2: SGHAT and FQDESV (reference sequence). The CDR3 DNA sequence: TGTGCCAGCAGCCGTCTTCTAGCGGGAGAGCTGAATGAGCAGTTCTTC. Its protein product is CASSRLLAGELNEQFF.

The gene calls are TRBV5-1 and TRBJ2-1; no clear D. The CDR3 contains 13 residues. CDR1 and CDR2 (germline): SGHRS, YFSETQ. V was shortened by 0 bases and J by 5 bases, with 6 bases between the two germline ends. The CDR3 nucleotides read TGCGCCAGCAGCTTGGGACTTAACAATGAGCAGTTCTTC. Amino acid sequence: CASSLGLNNEQFF.

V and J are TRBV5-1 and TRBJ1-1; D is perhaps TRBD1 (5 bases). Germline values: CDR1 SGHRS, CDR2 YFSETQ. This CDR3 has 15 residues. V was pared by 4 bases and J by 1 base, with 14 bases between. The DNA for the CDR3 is TGCGCCAGCAGCCACATTTTCCAGGGGAACACTGAAGCTTTCTTT. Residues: CASSHIFQGNTEAFF.

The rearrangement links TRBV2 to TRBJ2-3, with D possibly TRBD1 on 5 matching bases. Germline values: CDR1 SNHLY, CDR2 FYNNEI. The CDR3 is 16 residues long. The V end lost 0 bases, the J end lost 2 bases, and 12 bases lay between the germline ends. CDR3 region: CASSEAGAEDTDTQYF. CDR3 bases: TGTGCCAGCAGTGAAGCAGGGGCAGAAGACACAGATACGCAGTATTTT.

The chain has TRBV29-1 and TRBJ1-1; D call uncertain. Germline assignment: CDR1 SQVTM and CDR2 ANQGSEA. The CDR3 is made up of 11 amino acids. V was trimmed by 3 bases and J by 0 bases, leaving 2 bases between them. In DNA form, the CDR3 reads TGCAGCGTTGAGATGAACACTGAAGCTTTCTTT. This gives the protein CSVEMNTEAFF. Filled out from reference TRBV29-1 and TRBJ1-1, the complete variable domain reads SAVISQKPSRDICQRGTSLTIQCQVDSQVTMMFWYRQQPGQSLTLIATANQGSEATYESGFVIDKFPISRPNLTFSTLTVSNMSPEDSSIYLCSVEMNTEAFFGQGTRLTVV.

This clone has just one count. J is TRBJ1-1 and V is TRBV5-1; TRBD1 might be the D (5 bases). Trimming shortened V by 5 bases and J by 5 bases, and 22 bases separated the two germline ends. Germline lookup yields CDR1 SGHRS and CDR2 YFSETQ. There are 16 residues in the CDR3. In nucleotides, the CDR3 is TGCGCCAGCAGTCGGACCGGTATCCAGGGAGGGACTGAAGCTTTCTTT. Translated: CASSRTGIQGGTEAFF.

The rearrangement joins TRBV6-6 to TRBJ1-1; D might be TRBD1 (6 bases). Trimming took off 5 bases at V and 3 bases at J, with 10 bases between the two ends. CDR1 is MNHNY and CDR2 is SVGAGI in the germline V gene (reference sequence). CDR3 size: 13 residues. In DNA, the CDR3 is TGTGCCAGCAGTCTGTACAGGGACACTGAAGCTTTCTTT. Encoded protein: CASSLYRDTEAFF.